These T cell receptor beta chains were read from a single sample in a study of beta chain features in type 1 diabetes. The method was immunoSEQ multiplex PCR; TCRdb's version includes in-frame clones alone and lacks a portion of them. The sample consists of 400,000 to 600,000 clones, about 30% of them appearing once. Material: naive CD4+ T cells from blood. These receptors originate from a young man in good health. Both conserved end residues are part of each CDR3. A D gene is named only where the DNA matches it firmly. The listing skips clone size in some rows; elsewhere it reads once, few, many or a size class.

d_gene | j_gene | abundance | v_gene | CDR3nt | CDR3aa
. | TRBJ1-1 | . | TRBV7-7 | TGTGCCAGCAGCTTCCGGGAGAACACTGAAGCTTTCTTT | CASSFRENTEAFF
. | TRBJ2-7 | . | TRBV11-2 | TGTGCCAGCAGCTTAGAGAGGGGAACCTACGAGCAGTACTTC | CASSLERGTYEQYF
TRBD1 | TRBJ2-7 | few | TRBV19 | TGTGCCAGTAGTGGCCGGACAGGGAACTCCTACGAGCAGTACTTC | CASSGRTGNSYEQYF
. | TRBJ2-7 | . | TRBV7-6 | TGTGCCAGCAGCCGAGGCAGGGGAGAGGAACTCTACGAGCAGTACTTC | CASSRGRGEELYEQYF
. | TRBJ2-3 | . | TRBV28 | TGTGCCAGCAGTCCCGTCCGGGCTGTTTCGCAGTATTTT | CASSPVRAVSQYF
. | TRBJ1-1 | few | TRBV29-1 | TGCAGCGTTGTGACGGGGGCTGAAGCTTTCTTT | CSVVTGAEAFF
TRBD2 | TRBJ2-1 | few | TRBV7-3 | TGTGCCAGCAGCAGAACGGGGACTAGCGGGACGAATGAGCAGTTCTTC | CASSRTGTSGTNEQFF
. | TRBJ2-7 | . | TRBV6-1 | TGTGCCAGCAGTCTCGGGGTCCGGGACGAGCAGTACTTC | CASSLGVRDEQYF
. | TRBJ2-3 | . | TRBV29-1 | TGCAGCGTTTTCAGGAGATCCTCGACAGATACGCAGTATTTT | CSVFRRSSTDTQYF
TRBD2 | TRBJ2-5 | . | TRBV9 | TGTGCCAGCAGCGTAGGACTAGCGGGAGTCCGGGGGGAGACCCAGTACTTC | CASSVGLAGVRGETQYF
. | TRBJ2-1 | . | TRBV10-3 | TGTGCCATCAGCCCCGGGACCCCTGATGTGCAGTTCTTC | CAISPGTPDVQFF
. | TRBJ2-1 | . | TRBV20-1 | TGCAGTGCCTTGGGAAATGAGCAGTTCTTC | CSALGNEQFF
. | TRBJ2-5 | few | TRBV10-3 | TGTGCCATCAGAGTCCAAGAGACCCAGTACTTC | CAIRVQETQYF
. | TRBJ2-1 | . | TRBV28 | TGTGCCAGCAGTTTTGAGTTCTCCAATGAGCAGTTCTTC | CASSFEFSNEQFF
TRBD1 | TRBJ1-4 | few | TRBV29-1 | TGCAGCGTAGGACAGGGAAAACGAGGAAAACTGTTTTTT | CSVGQGKRGKLFF
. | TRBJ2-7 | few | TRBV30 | TGTGCCTGGAGCGCTGGACTCGCCACCTCCGAGCAGTACTTC | CAWSAGLATSEQYF
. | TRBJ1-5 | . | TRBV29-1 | TGCAGCGTTGGACAGGTGGGACAGCCCCAGCATTTT | CSVGQVGQPQHF
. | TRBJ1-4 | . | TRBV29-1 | TGCAGCGTAACCCGCGGCTCCACTAATGAAAAACTGTTTTTT | CSVTRGSTNEKLFF
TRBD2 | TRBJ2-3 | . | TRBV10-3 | TGTGCCATCAGTGAGCTCCTAGCGGGACTTAGCACAGATACGCAGTATTTT | CAISELLAGLSTDTQYF
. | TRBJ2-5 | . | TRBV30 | TGTGCCTGGAGTGTACCACTAGCGAAAGGGGGGTGGCTGACCCAGTACTTC | CAWSVPLAKGGWLTQYF
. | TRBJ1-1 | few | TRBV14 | TGTGCCAGCAGCCAATCGAATTTCCCCGCTGAAGCTTTCTTT | CASSQSNFPAEAFF
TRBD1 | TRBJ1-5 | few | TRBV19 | TGTGCCAGTAGTATCTGGACAGGGGTTTACAATCAGCCCCAGCATTTT | CASSIWTGVYNQPQHF
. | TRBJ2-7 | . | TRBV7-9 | TGTGCCAGCAGCTTATCGGGACGCTACGAGCAGTACTTC | CASSLSGRYEQYF
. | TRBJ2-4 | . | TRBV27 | TGTGCCAGCCCGCCTCCAAGGGGCGAAGCCAAAAACATTCAGTACTTC | CASPPPRGEAKNIQYF
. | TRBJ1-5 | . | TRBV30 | TGTGCCTGGAGTGAGTTAGAGGGGCATCAGCCCCAGCATTTT | CAWSELEGHQPQHF
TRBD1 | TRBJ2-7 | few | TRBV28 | TGTGCCAGCAGTCGACAGGGGCAGACCTACGAGCAGTACTTC | CASSRQGQTYEQYF
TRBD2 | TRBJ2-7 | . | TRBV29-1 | TGCAGCGTTAGGGCGGGAGACTACGAGCAGTACTTC | CSVRAGDYEQYF
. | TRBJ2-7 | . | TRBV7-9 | TGTGCCAGCCAAGGGGGGGCTTACTCCTACGAGCAGTACTTC | CASQGGAYSYEQYF
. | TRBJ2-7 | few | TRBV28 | TGTGCCAGCAGTTTAACCGGGCCCACCTACGAGCAGTACTTC | CASSLTGPTYEQYF
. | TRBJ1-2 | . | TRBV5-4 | TGTGCCAGCAGCTTGGACAGCAACTATGGCTACACCTTC | CASSLDSNYGYTF
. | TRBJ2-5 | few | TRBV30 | TGTGCCTGGAAGGTGCAGGGGGGCGGGGAGACCCAGTACTTC | CAWKVQGGGETQYF
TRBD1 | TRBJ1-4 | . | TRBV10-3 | TGTGCCACAACCGGGACAGCAACTAATGAAAAACTGTTTTTT | CATTGTATNEKLFF
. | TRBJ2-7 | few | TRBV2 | TGTGCCAGCAGTGGAATTGCGCCCGGCCAGGGCCTCATCGAGCAGTACTTC | CASSGIAPGQGLIEQYF
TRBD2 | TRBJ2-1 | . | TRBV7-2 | TGTGCCAGCAGCTCGACACACCAGGGACTAGGATACAATGAGCAGTTCTTC | CASSSTHQGLGYNEQFF
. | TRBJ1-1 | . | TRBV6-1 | TGTGCCAGCAGTGCTGGACCGCGGAACACTGAAGCTTTCTTT | CASSAGPRNTEAFF
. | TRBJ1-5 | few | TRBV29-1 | TGCAGCGTTGATAAGGGGGAGGGCCAGCATTTT | CSVDKGEGQHF
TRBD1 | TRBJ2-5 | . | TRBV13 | TGTGCCAGCAGCCGGACAGGGGAAAGACAAGAGACCCAGTACTTC | CASSRTGERQETQYF
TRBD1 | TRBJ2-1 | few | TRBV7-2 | TGTGCCAGCAGCTTGGCCGGGACAGGGAGCTACAATGAGCAGTTCTTC | CASSLAGTGSYNEQFF
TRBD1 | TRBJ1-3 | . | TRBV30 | TGTGCCTGGAGTGTAGACAGGGGTGGAAACACCATATATTTT | CAWSVDRGGNTIYF
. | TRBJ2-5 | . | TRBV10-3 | TGTGCCATCAGGGGGACCGACCGGGGGGAGACCCAGTACTTC | CAIRGTDRGETQYF
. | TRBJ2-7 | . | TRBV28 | TGTGCCAGCAGTTTTGGGCCTTTCGAGCAGTACTTC | CASSFGPFEQYF
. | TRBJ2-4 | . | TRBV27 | TGTGCCAGCAGTTTTTCGGGACCGCTTCTAGCCAAAAACATTCAGTACTTC | CASSFSGPLLAKNIQYF
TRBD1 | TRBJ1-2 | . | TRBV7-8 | TGTGCCAGCAGCTTAGGCCCCTATACAGGGGGCAATGGCTACACCTTC | CASSLGPYTGGNGYTF
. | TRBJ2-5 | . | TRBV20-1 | TGCAGTGCTAGTTCAAGAGAGACCCAGTACTTC | CSASSRETQYF
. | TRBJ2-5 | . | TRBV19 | TGTGCCAGTAGCAAGACTTCGACCCAGTACTTC | CASSKTSTQYF
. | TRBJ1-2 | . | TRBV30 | TGTGCCTGGAGTGTAGGGGCGGCTGGCTACACCTTC | CAWSVGAAGYTF
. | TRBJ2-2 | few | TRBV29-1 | TGCAGCGTGTTACCACCCACCGGGGAGCTGTTTTTT | CSVLPPTGELFF
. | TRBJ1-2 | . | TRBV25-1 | TGTGCCAGCAGTGAATTGAGGATCGGCTACACCTTC | CASSELRIGYTF
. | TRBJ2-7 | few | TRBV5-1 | TGCGCCAGCAGCTTGGTGGGCAGGGGAGCCTACGAGCAGTACTTC | CASSLVGRGAYEQYF
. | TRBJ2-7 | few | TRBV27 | TGTGCCAGCAGCCCGGACTGGGTGCGGGTCGAGCAGTACTTC | CASSPDWVRVEQYF
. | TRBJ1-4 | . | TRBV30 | TGTGCCTGGAGTTCTACTCCTAATGAAAAACTGTTTTTT | CAWSSTPNEKLFF
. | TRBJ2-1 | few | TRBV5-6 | TGTGCCAGCAGCTTGGCAGGGGTCTACAATGAGCAGTTCTTC | CASSLAGVYNEQFF
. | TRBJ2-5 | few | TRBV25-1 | TGTGCCAGCACCCTTCAAGGGGCGCGGGAGACCCAGTACTTC | CASTLQGARETQYF
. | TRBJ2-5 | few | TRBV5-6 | TGTGCCAGCAGCTTTTGGGACACCGAAGAGACCCAGTACTTC | CASSFWDTEETQYF